This T cell receptor beta chain came from a study of T cell responses to AZD1222 COVID-19 vaccine (dated by TCRdb to the early 2020s). The study in broad terms: A total of 233 trial participants underwent TCR sequencing, of whom some 200 had received two doses of AZD1222 and around 26 had received two doses of the MenACWY control vaccine. Trial participants were enrolled by age into subgroups of 18-55, 56-69 and 70-plus years, and roughly 160, 29 and 62 TCR-sequenced participants, respectively, were included in these subgroups.

The time point tag for this specimen amounts to: about 28 days (+/-7) after the second vaccine dose. Because spike-specific TCR depth and breadth did not differ between the two schedules, AZD1222 recipients who got a second dose at roughly 4 weeks were pooled with those who got a second dose at roughly 12 weeks. Samples from vaccinated people were obtained from the UK trials COV001 and COV002, which included a single-blind randomized controlled phase 2/3 trial of AZD1222 (ChAdOx1 nCoV-19) in healthy adults. Trial participant PBMC samples were collected at day 0 and day 28 after the second dose for TCRbeta chain sequencing. The CDR3 regions of human TCRbeta chains were analyzed by immunosequencing. Concerning the study's data processing: TCRs in the repertoires were compared against a reference library of SARS-CoV-2-specific TCRs that had been generated with the MIRA antigen-specificity platform. Breadth was defined as the fraction of unique TCRs that were SARS-CoV-2-associated. Depth was defined as the fraction of total T cells that were SARS-CoV-2-associated. Using the MIRA data, every spike-specific TCR was mapped to the spike region that the TCR reacted to and assigned to either a CD4 or a CD8 class. Log10-transformed breadth and depth values were compared by one-way ANOVA with Sidak's multiple comparisons tests. TCRdb's version of the immuneACCESS table is confined to in-frame rearrangements and falls short of the full clone set. An unresolved V gene accounts for under half of the shortfall where checked; the remainder is of unknown origin. For V, J and clone size, that table is used; D and trimming come from the DNA. This sample has about 48,000 clones in its table, and 80% to 90% of those were observed once. 6.5% to 8.5% of the sample lies in the top ten.

Comments on this clone: Its antigen is unknown. Base-call qualities are not available, and no considerably larger clone is one nucleotide away.

Overall study results and their limits: No day 14 peak-response samples were available, so repertoires were characterized only after the peak T cell response. Vaccine-associated CD4 TCRs spanned the whole spike protein, with dominant responses in regions 160-218 and 743-854. Most participants were white British and females outnumbered males, and the authors suggested that clonal diversity may have been underestimated. Conclusions about previously exposed vaccinees are limited, since just five or six AZD1222 recipients were seropositive for SARS-CoV-2 at baseline. Epitopes outside the regions mutated in the B.1.351 and B.1.1.7 variants were reportedly recognized by nearly half of the unique spike-specific TCRs. The 56-69-year group was small, and its depth increase did not reach significance, likely because of low power. Spike-specific TCR breadth and depth rose significantly after two AZD1222 doses compared with day 0 and with MenACWY recipients.

The clonotype was recovered from an adult who received the AZD1222 COVID-19 vaccine. The sequencing used peripheral blood, collected 28 days after the second AZD1222 dose.

DNA sequence: TGTGCCAGCAGCCGGGTAGTCGCGGCCCTTTACAATGAGCAGTTCTTC. Protein translation: CASSRVVAALYNEQFF. The chain employs TRBV5-4 and TRBJ2-1; confidence is insufficient to name the D gene. Its CDR3 holds 16 amino acids, cysteine through phenylalanine. Of the read, only the CDR3 DNA is kept; its 48 bases are in frame from base 1. V loses 4 bases, J loses 4 bases, and the germline ends lie 18 bases apart. According to the germline V gene (reference sequence), CDR1 reads SGHNT and CDR2 reads YYREEE.